This T cell receptor beta chain was recorded in a study of identical twins. Study conclusions and caveats: Within beta out-of-frame sequences, the excess sharing observed between twins was weaker.

The sample holds many counts of this clonotype. Its cognate antigen is unknown. From the 5' RACE reads, TCRdb called clonotypes with MiXCR, one entry per CDR3 protein. The sample records 690,000 or so distinct CDR3 sequences, 5.5% to 6.5% being singletons. The sequenced sample was naive T cells sorted from blood. This TCR was sampled from a man in his late teens or twenties in good health.

The CDR3 DNA sequence: TGCGCCAGCAGCCAGGGACAGCCTAATTCACCCCTCCACTTT. Its protein is CASSQGQPNSPLHF. This chain joins TRBV5-1 and TRBJ1-6, with 7 bases matching TRBD1. The CDR3 contains 14 residues. Germline V gene lookup returns CDR1 SGHRS and CDR2 YFSETQ. Germline trimming cut 4 bases from V and 6 bases from J; bases unmatched to any gene: 4.